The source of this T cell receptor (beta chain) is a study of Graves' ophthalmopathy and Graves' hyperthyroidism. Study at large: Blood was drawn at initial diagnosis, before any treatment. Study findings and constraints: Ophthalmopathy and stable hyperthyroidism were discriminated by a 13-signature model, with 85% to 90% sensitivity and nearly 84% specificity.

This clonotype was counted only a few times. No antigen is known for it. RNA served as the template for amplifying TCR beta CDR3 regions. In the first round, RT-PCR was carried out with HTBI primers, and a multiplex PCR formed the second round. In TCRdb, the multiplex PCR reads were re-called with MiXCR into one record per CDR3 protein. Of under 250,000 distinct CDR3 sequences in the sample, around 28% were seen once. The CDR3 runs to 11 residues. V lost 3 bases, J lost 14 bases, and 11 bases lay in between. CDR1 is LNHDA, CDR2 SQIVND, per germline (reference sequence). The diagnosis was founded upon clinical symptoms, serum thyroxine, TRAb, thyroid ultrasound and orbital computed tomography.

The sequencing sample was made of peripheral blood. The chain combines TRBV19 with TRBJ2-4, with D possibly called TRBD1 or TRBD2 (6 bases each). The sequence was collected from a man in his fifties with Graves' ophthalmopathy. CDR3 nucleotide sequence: TGTGCCAGTAGTATTGGAGGGGGGAAGTACTTC. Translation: CASSIGGGKYF.